A single sample gave rise to the 27 T cell receptor beta chains below, sequenced in a study of shared clonotypes between healthy human individuals. Clones were read by immunoSEQ multiplex PCR, and TCRdb kept only the in-frame ones, dropping some. In the table there are roughly 650,000 clones, 95% to 98% of which are singletons. The specimen sequenced was naive CD4+ T cells sorted from blood. Subset in this sample: CD45RA+ positively selected. The receptors stem from a woman in her twenties or thirties in good health.

This chain connects TRBV5-1 to TRBJ2-7; 7 bases line up with TRBD2. The CDR3 runs to 15 residues. Trimming took 3 bases from V and 1 from J; bases not matched to a gene: 7. The germline V gene has CDR1 SGHRS and CDR2 YFSETQ. CDR3 bases: TGCGCCAGCAGCTGGCGGGAGACCCAATCCTACGAGCAGTACTTC. Its translation is CASSWRETQSYEQYF.

CDR3 in DNA: TGTGCCAGCAGCTTACAGACTTCAACTAATGAAAAACTGTTTTTT. Translated, it gives CASSLQTSTNEKLFF. The V call is TRBV7-9, the J call TRBJ1-4; D remains ambiguous. The CDR3 spans 15 residues. Germline V gene data show CDR1 as SEHNR and CDR2 as FQNEAQ (reference sequence). V was shortened by 2 bases and J by 0 bases, with 7 bases between the two germline ends.

The J gene is TRBJ2-7, the V gene TRBV9; TRBD2 matches 7 bases. The CDR3 consists of 14 residues. Germline-derived CDR1 and CDR2 are SGDLS and YYNGEE. Germline trimming cut 4 bases from V and 5 bases from J; bases unmatched to any gene: 9. Here the CDR3 DNA reads TGTGCCAGCAGCCAAGATGGCGGGAGACACGAGCAGTACTTC. Protein: CASSQDGGRHEQYF.

The chain has TRBV5-4 and TRBJ2-7; TRBD1 aligns across 10 bases. In germline, CDR1 is SGHNT, CDR2 YYREEE (reference sequence). This CDR3 comprises 14 residues. V gave up 4 bases and J gave up 2 bases; unmatched junction bases: 3. This chain's CDR3 is CASSPGQGPYEQYF. The DNA for the CDR3 is TGTGCCAGCAGCCCGGGACAGGGGCCCTACGAGCAGTACTTC.

As concerns this clone: Other DNA sequences in the same sample also yield this CDR3. The V call is TRBV18, the J call TRBJ1-1, with no clear D. This CDR3 contains 14 residues. V was pared by 3 bases and J by 1 base, with 9 bases between. Germline CDR1 is KGHSH and CDR2 is LQKENI. The DNA of the CDR3 is TGTGCCAGCTCACCGGTTCGGGAGAACACTGAAGCTTTCTTT. It yields the protein CASSPVRENTEAFF.

This CDR3 reads CASSGGRQNEQYF. CDR3 nucleotides: TGTGCCAGCAGTGGTGGACGGCAAAACGAGCAGTACTTC. The chain combines TRBV27 with TRBJ2-7, with no clear D. CDR1 is MNHEY, CDR2 SMNVEV, per germline (reference sequence). V was pared by 5 bases and J by 5 bases, with 13 bases between. CDR3 size: 13 residues.

The sample holds one count of this clone. This sequence joins TRBV19 and TRBJ2-2; the D call may be TRBD1 or TRBD2 (6 bases each). The CDR3 has 15 residues. Per the germline V gene, CDR1 is LNHDA and CDR2 is SQIVND (reference sequence). V was pared by 5 bases and J by 5 bases, with 15 bases between. The CDR3 DNA follows: TGTGCCAGTAGTCCCTGGAAAGGGGGGACCGGGGAGCTGTTTTTT. It translates to CASSPWKGGTGELFF.

This chain joins TRBV5-1 and TRBJ1-4; 7 bases are shared with TRBD1. Germline CDR1 reads SGHRS; CDR2 reads YFSETQ. J lost 6 bases, V lost 5 bases, and 4 bases had no gene match. This CDR3 is built from 13 residues. The CDR3 loop reads CASRMGTDEKLFF. CDR3 coding DNA: TGCGCCAGCAGAATGGGGACAGATGAAAAACTGTTTTTT.

V and J are TRBV6-5 and TRBJ2-1, with 8 bases aligning to TRBD1. The CDR3 sequence is 13 residues long. Germline V gene sequence: CDR1 MNHEY, CDR2 SVGAGI. The J segment lost 1 base and the V segment lost 8 bases, leaving 1 base of the junction unmatched. CDR3 DNA sequence: TGTGCCAGCCGGGACAGGTCCTACAATGAGCAGTTCTTC. It is translated as CASRDRSYNEQFF.

This chain joins TRBV5-4 and TRBJ2-7; 8 nucleotides match TRBD1. Trimming cost V 1 base and J 3 bases; bases outside gene matches: 9. Germline assignment: CDR1 SGHNT and CDR2 YYREEE (reference sequence). The CDR3 sequence is 16 residues long. The CDR3 DNA reads TGTGCCAGCAGCTTGACCGGGACAGGAAAAAACTACGAGCAGTACTTC. Its protein product is CASSLTGTGKNYEQYF.

This sequence joins TRBV28 and TRBJ2-7; D possibly corresponds to TRBD1 (5 bases). Germline V gives CDR1 MDHEN, CDR2 SYDVKM. This CDR3 comprises 14 residues. V lost 6 bases to trimming and J lost 4 bases, with 16 bases between them. The CDR3 nucleotides read TGTGCCAGCAGGGGGCAGGGTGGTTCATACGAGCAGTACTTC. Amino acid sequence: CASRGQGGSYEQYF.

V is TRBV19 and J is TRBJ2-1, with 7 bases identical to TRBD2. The J segment lost 0 bases and the V segment lost 5 bases, leaving 7 bases of the junction unmatched. Looked up from germline, CDR1 is LNHDA and CDR2 is SQIVND (reference sequence). The CDR3 has 16 residues. The CDR3 spells CASSPLAQSSYNEQFF. For the CDR3, the DNA is TGTGCCAGTAGTCCACTAGCGCAAAGCTCCTACAATGAGCAGTTCTTC.

The chain recombines TRBV25-1 with TRBJ1-5, with D possibly TRBD1 on 5 matching bases. The V gene lost 2 bases and the J gene lost 4 bases, with 6 bases spanning the gap. This CDR3 region has 13 residues. Germline V lookup: CDR1 MGHDK, CDR2 SYGVNS. CDR3 in amino acids: CASSERGNQPQHF. CDR3 nucleotide sequence: TGTGCCAGCAGTGAACGGGGGAATCAGCCCCAGCATTTT.

The rearrangement joins TRBV6-6 to TRBJ1-2; D ambiguous. Germline V gene data show CDR1 as MNHNY and CDR2 as SVGAGI (reference sequence). The CDR3 has 14 amino acids. Trimming removed 0 bases at V and 1 base at J, with 6 bases between. In nucleotides, the CDR3 is TGTGCCAGCAGTTACTCGGGATTTAACTATGGCTACACCTTC. It codes for CASSYSGFNYGYTF.

The chain recombines TRBV4-1 with TRBJ1-3, with D hard to call. Trimming left V 4 bases short and J 0 bases short, with 13 bases between. This CDR3 region has 16 residues. The germline gives CDR1 MGHRA, CDR2 YSYEKL. CDR3 nucleotide sequence: TGCGCCAGCAGCCGCCCCACCAGGTTCTCTGGAAACACCATATATTTT. Its translation is CASSRPTRFSGNTIYF.

The chain carries TRBV6-5 and TRBJ2-5; the match to TRBD1 covers 7 bases. The J call may not be correct, given that the DNA end is closer to TRBJ2-7. Looked up from germline, CDR1 is MNHEY and CDR2 is SVGAGI. The CDR3 spans 14 residues. The chain's CDR3 is CASSQWTGPNEQYF. In DNA, the CDR3 is TGTGCCAGCAGTCAGTGGACAGGCCCCAACGAGCAGTACTTC.

This clone was detected once. Distinct nucleotide sequences in the sample also encode this CDR3. CDR3 DNA: TGTGCCAGCAGTGAGGCGGGGACAACTAATGAAAAACTGTTTTTT. This encodes CASSEAGTTNEKLFF. V gene TRBV2 combines with J gene TRBJ1-4, with unresolved D. The CDR3 spans 15 residues. V shed 3 bases and J shed 0 bases, with 8 bases lying between them. Germline loops: CDR1 SNHLY, CDR2 FYNNEI.

The chain couples TRBV6-5 to TRBJ2-3; D is uncertain. The CDR3 is made up of 14 amino acids. In germline, CDR1 is MNHEY, CDR2 SVGAGI. V was pared by 6 bases and J by 4 bases, with 14 bases between. The chain's CDR3 is CASRPRIIADTQYF. The CDR3, as DNA: TGTGCCAGCAGGCCCCGTATTATCGCAGATACGCAGTATTTT.

The CDR3 loop is CASSYVGRENEKLFF. The DNA of the CDR3 is TGTGCCAGCAGTTACGTCGGCAGGGAAAATGAAAAACTGTTTTTT. The chain combines TRBV6-6 with TRBJ1-4; tentative D call: TRBD1 (5 bases). Deletions cut 2 bases from V and 5 bases from J, with 12 bases between. Germline V CDR1 and CDR2: MNHNY, SVGAGI (reference sequence). The CDR3 sequence is 15 residues long.

Of note for this clone: The junction and the germline gene differ at one end; a read error may be behind it. The chain is built from TRBV5-3 and TRBJ1-2; possible D gene TRBD1, 6 bases. TRBV5-3 has ORF status, its function being uncertain. The CDR3 spans 14 residues. CDR3 amino acids: CASSWYTGNYGYTF. The CDR3, as DNA: TGTGCCAGCAGCTGGTACACAGGGAACTATGGCTACACCTTC.

J is TRBJ2-1 and V is TRBV25-1, with D perhaps assigned TRBD1 or TRBD2 (5 bases each). CDR1 is MGHDK, CDR2 SYGVNS, per germline. The CDR3 runs to 15 residues. V was trimmed by 6 bases and J by 4 bases, leaving 16 bases between them. The CDR3 reads CASSQAGTGYNEQFF. The CDR3 region has the DNA TGTGCCAGCAGCCAAGCCGGGACGGGGTACAATGAGCAGTTCTTC.

The CDR3 nucleotides read TGTGCCAGCACCGGACTAGCGGACCTATACAATGAGCAGTTCTTC. Translation: CASTGLADLYNEQFF. The gene calls are TRBV6-1 and TRBJ2-1; 10 positions match TRBD2. Looked up from germline, CDR1 is MNHNS and CDR2 is SASEGT. V shed 7 bases and J 4 bases; nucleotides not matched to a gene: 7. CDR3 length equals 15 residues.

The chain couples TRBV10-3 to TRBJ2-2, with D possibly TRBD2 on 6 matching bases. V was shortened by 6 bases and J by 2 bases, with 10 bases between the two germline ends. CDR3 length equals 14 residues. In germline, CDR1 is ENHRY, CDR2 SYGVKD. Here the CDR3 reads CAIRLAVNTGELFF. CDR3 nucleotide sequence: TGTGCCATCAGACTAGCAGTCAACACCGGGGAGCTGTTTTTT.

The chain is built from TRBV28 and TRBJ1-1; 9 bases match TRBD1. The V gene end was trimmed by 5 bases and the J gene end by 1 base; junction bases not matched to a gene: 5. CDR3 length: 15 amino acids. CDR1 is MDHEN, CDR2 SYDVKM, per germline. The CDR3 DNA reads TGTGCCAGCAGTCTAACGGGACAGGGGAACACTGAAGCTTTCTTT. Amino acid sequence: CASSLTGQGNTEAFF.

The chain links TRBV28 to TRBJ1-4; tentatively, D is TRBD1 (5 bases). The germline V and J ends were trimmed by 3 bases and 3 bases, with 8 bases remaining between them. Germline CDR1 MDHEN, CDR2 SYDVKM. There are 14 residues in the CDR3. The CDR3 coding sequence is TGTGCCAGCAGTTTGGGGGGGGCTAATGAAAAACTGTTTTTT. This encodes CASSLGGANEKLFF.

The chain carries TRBV6-1 and TRBJ2-5; TRBD2 agrees at 8 bases. The CDR3 totals 18 residues. The germline V gene encodes CDR1 MNHNS and CDR2 SASEGT. The V gene end was trimmed by 2 bases and the J gene end by 3 bases; junction bases not matched to a gene: 14. CDR3 sequence: CASSEPRLAPGREETQYF. DNA of the CDR3: TGTGCCAGCAGTGAACCCAGACTAGCGCCGGGGAGGGAAGAGACCCAGTACTTC.

The rearrangement links TRBV6-1 to TRBJ2-7; D gene ambiguous. The CDR3 spans 15 residues. V gave up 2 bases and J gave up 0 bases, with 11 bases separating them. Germline CDR1 and CDR2: MNHNS and SASEGT. This chain's CDR3 is CASSEQPVSSYEQYF. As DNA, the CDR3 is TGTGCCAGCAGTGAACAGCCGGTCAGCTCCTACGAGCAGTACTTC.